The 14 T cell receptor beta chains listed next were all sequenced from one sample in a study of blood T cell repertoires in COVID-19. Clones were read by immunoSEQ multiplex PCR, and TCRdb kept only the in-frame ones, dropping some. This table has about 160,000 clones, approximately 86% appearing once. Sequenced: peripheral blood. The receptors shown here come from an older woman who had recovered from COVID-19.

V usage is TRBV12-3 or TRBV12-4 and J usage is TRBJ2-2; D perhaps matches TRBD1 (6 bases). The CDR3 has 12 amino acids. The V end lost 8 bases, the J end lost 6 bases, and 10 bases lay between the germline ends. CDR3 nucleotide sequence: TGTGCCAGCGATAAGGGGGCCGGGGAGCTGTTTTTT. Translated, it gives CASDKGAGELFF.

V gene TRBV5-4 combines with J gene TRBJ1-6, with D perhaps matching TRBD1 (5 bases). V was trimmed by 1 base and J by 8 bases, leaving 16 bases between them. The length of the CDR3 is 16 residues. Germline assignment: CDR1 SGHNT and CDR2 YYREEE (reference sequence). CDR3 nucleotides: TGTGCCAGCAGCTTGAGGCCACCTCAGGGTGATTCACCCCTCCACTTT. Its protein is CASSLRPPQGDSPLHF.

This clone was recorded a few times. The chain is built from TRBV28 and TRBJ1-6; 8 bases fit TRBD1. The germline CDR1 and CDR2 sequences are MDHEN and SYDVKM. Unmatched junction bases numbered 8, after V lost 6 bases and J lost 1 base. The CDR3 covers 17 residues. The CDR3 loop is CASRDREIGSYNSPLHF. The CDR3 DNA reads TGTGCCAGCAGGGACAGGGAGATTGGGTCCTATAATTCACCCCTCCACTTT. Full variable domain (remainder filled in from reference TRBV28 and TRBJ1-6): DVKVTQSSRYLVKRTGEKVFLECVQDMDHENMFWYRQDPGLGLRLIYFSYDVKMKEKGDIPEGYSVSREKKERFSLILESASTNQTSMYLCASRDREIGSYNSPLHFGNGTRLTVT.

This chain joins TRBV4-2 and TRBJ1-1, with D possibly being TRBD1 (6 bases). Germline-derived CDR1 and CDR2 are LGHNA and YNFKEQ. Trimming removed 0 bases from V and 0 bases from J, with 14 bases in between. This CDR3 has 17 residues. CDR3 coding DNA: TGTGCCAGCAGCCAAGAGGGGGGGGCGGAATTGAACACTGAAGCTTTCTTT. Translating it yields CASSQEGGAELNTEAFF.

About this clone: This may stem from a read error, because a much larger clone lies one nucleotide away. The chain employs TRBV28 and TRBJ2-7; no firm D call. The CDR3 covers 11 residues. Per the germline V gene, CDR1 is MDHEN and CDR2 is SYDVKM. Trimming removed 5 bases from V and 2 bases from J, with 4 bases in between. The DNA of the CDR3 is TGTGCCAGCAGTAGCCCCTACGAGCAGTACTTC. Its translation is CASSSPYEQYF.

The rearrangement uses TRBV4-1 and TRBJ2-5, with a possible D match to TRBD1 (6 bases). The CDR3 extends over 17 amino acids. Germline V gives CDR1 MGHRA, CDR2 YSYEKL. With 2 bases removed from V and 0 bases from J, the gap between germline ends came to 16 bases. The CDR3 sequence: CASSQTPPAGDQETQYF. CDR3 DNA: TGCGCCAGCAGCCAAACACCCCCTGCAGGGGACCAAGAGACCCAGTACTTC.

Only one count was recorded for this clone. This chain joins TRBV7-7 and TRBJ2-3; D unclear. Germline loops: CDR1 SSHAT, CDR2 FNYEAQ (reference sequence). The CDR3 is made up of 13 amino acids. Trimming pared 1 base from V and 3 bases from J, leaving 5 bases between. The CDR3 here is CASSLDRTDTQYF. CDR3 nucleotide sequence: TGTGCCAGCAGCTTAGATCGGACAGATACGCAGTATTTT. The whole variable domain, filled in from reference TRBV7-7 and TRBJ2-3, reads GAGVSQSPRYKVTKRGQDVTLRCDPISSHATLYWYQQALGQGPEFLTYFNYEAQPDKSGLPSDRFSAERPEGSISTLTIQRTEQRDSAMYRCASSLDRTDTQYFGPGTRLTVL.

The chain couples TRBV28 to TRBJ1-6; no firm D call. The germline V gene encodes CDR1 MDHEN and CDR2 SYDVKM. The CDR3 has 11 residues. Trimming removed 7 bases at V and 7 bases at J, with 5 bases between. The CDR3 sequence is CASTSNSPLHF. The CDR3 coding sequence is TGTGCCAGCACTTCGAATTCACCCCTCCACTTT.

V is TRBV5-5 and J is TRBJ2-3; D is undetermined. This CDR3 is 12 amino acids long. The germline V gene encodes CDR1 SGHKS and CDR2 YYEKEE (reference sequence). The V gene lost 4 bases and the J gene lost 6 bases, with 9 bases spanning the gap. The CDR3 reads CASSPIRDTQYF. The CDR3 DNA reads TGTGCCAGCAGCCCTATCAGGGATACGCAGTATTTT.

The V and J genes are TRBV5-1 and TRBJ2-1; 8 nucleotides agree with TRBD2. The J segment lost 5 bases and the V segment lost 3 bases, leaving 10 bases of the junction unmatched. The CDR3 spans 16 residues. Looked up from germline, CDR1 is SGHRS and CDR2 is YFSETQ. The CDR3 here is CASSSHLRGGDNEQFF. In DNA form, the CDR3 reads TGCGCCAGCAGCTCCCACCTACGGGGGGGGGACAATGAGCAGTTCTTC. Using reference TRBV5-1 and TRBJ2-1 for the parts outside the CDR3, the full variable domain is KAGVTQTPRYLIKTRGQQVTLSCSPISGHRSVSWYQQTPGQGLQFLFEYFSETQRNKGNFPGRFSGRQFSNSRSEMNVSTLELGDSALYLCASSSHLRGGDNEQFFGPGTRLTVL.

V usage is TRBV19 and J usage is TRBJ2-7, with D possibly being TRBD1 (6 bases). V lost 10 bases to trimming and J lost 0 bases, with 10 bases between them. Germline loops: CDR1 LNHDA, CDR2 SQIVND (reference sequence). The CDR3 is made up of 12 amino acids. CDR3 bases: TGTGCCACACGACAGGCCTCCTACGAGCAGTACTTC. As protein: CATRQASYEQYF.

This clone was picked up one time. The rearrangement joins TRBV3-1 (or the pseudogene TRBV3-2) to TRBJ2-3, with 8 nucleotides matching TRBD2. The length of the CDR3 is 12 residues. Germline V gene lookup returns CDR1 LGHDT and CDR2 YNNKEL (reference sequence). After removal of 7 bases from V and 5 bases from J, the junction contained 2 bases not matched to a gene. The CDR3 is CASTAGGDTQYF. The DNA of the CDR3 is TGTGCCAGCACCGCGGGGGGAGATACGCAGTATTTT.

The rearrangement uses TRBV13 and TRBJ1-1; D perhaps matches TRBD1 (5 bases). The CDR3 length is 14 residues. Germline V gives CDR1 PRHDT, CDR2 FYEKMQ (reference sequence). Trimming shortened V by 5 bases and J by 1 base, and 11 bases separated the two germline ends. CDR3 sequence (DNA): TGTGCCAGCAGCACAGGACACAGGAACACTGAAGCTTTCTTT. Translation: CASSTGHRNTEAFF.

This clone came up once. This rearrangement joins TRBV5-1 to TRBJ1-1; 7 bases are a match to TRBD1. In germline, CDR1 is SGHRS, CDR2 YFSETQ. The length of the CDR3 is 13 residues. V was clipped by 4 bases and J by 1 base; unmatched bases: 1. This CDR3 is CASSRTGNTEAFF. The CDR3 nucleotides are TGCGCCAGCAGCAGGACAGGGAACACTGAAGCTTTCTTT.